This TCR beta chain emerged from a study of shared clonotypes between healthy human individuals (dated by TCRdb to about 2020). A note on the overall study: Two women and a few men aged 18 to 49 years were included in the cohort. For each donor, CD4 naive and CD4 memory were each given three plates, CD8 naive was given two plates, and CD8 memory was given one plate. To estimate repertoire size and how much clonotypes are shared between individuals, the study performed deep sequencing of blood TCR repertoires from a few healthy adults. To increase sequencing depth and limit assay-specific biases, different laboratories used diverse techniques to prepare libraries and sequence TCR repertoires. Per donor, leukapheresis produced somewhere between about 0.9 and 10 billion PBMCs. The study at large found these results: Only blood was sampled, and tissue TCR repertoires likely differ from those in blood. Based on pairwise subsampling, the degree of clonotype sharing among donors was expected to be affected by sequencing depth. Naive subsets generally had larger estimated clonotype richness than memory subsets. The genetic and exposure-history diversity represented was limited by the small number of donors. Approximately 5% of naive CD4, roughly 3.6% of naive CD8, roughly 2.4% of memory CD4, and approximately 0.39% of memory CD8 clonotypes were shared across four donors. Higher generation probabilities were observed for clonotypes shared by all four sorted-subset donors than for non-shared clonotypes. Rarefaction of sorted-subset datasets indicated incomplete sequencing despite the large sequencing depth.

Per the germline V gene, ENHRY is the CDR1 and SYGVKD is the CDR2. Its CDR3 holds 16 amino acids, cysteine through phenylalanine. The kept DNA is CDR3 alone, 48 bases in frame from the first base. V loses 4 bases, J loses 2 bases, and the germline ends lie 17 bases apart. CD8 naive samples consisted of CD45RO-negative cells that were positively selected for CCR7, yielding a CD45RA+CCR7+ population without TemRA cells. Healthy HIV-negative adults with no recently reported acute infections or vaccinations were included as donors. Every donor was a Caucasian adult living in Nashville, Tennessee, USA. Blood was obtained by leukapheresis, after which PBMCs were separated by Ficoll-Histopaque density gradient centrifugation and cryopreserved in liquid nitrogen vapor phase. Purity and quantity of every magnetically sorted T cell population were checked by analytical flow cytometry. From each sorted fraction, genomic DNA was isolated and quantified by UV absorbance on a Nanodrop 2000c.

In the case of this clone: Its antigen is currently not known. Per-nucleotide qualities are absent, and no much larger clonotype sits a single base away.

Using the deep immunoSEQ assay, TCR CDR3 regions were amplified from genomic DNA by multiplex PCR. Extracted genomic DNA from each cell subset was spread evenly across all wells of several immunoSEQ 96-well plates, with each plate serving as a replicate. Each replicate PCR for sorted subsets received roughly 0.2 ug genomic DNA, equal to some 32,000 T cell genomes. Purified libraries were measured with a Qubit 3.0 fluorometer, size-checked on a Bioanalyzer 2100, and measured again with the KAPA Library Quantification kit. A separate single-read 150-cycle Illumina NextSeq 550 flow cell was used to sequence each immunoSEQ 96-well plate. In the source study's methods: Because the immunoSEQ output held only junctional sequences and lacked quality scores, the filtering could not match the filtering applied to full-length reads. Sequences were annotated with PyIR, a Python wrapper for IgBLAST v1.9, using IMGT germline references to assign V/J genes and CDR3. Reads were filtered out if the reads had weak V/J assignments (E-value above 1e-6), no CDR3, stop codons, out-of-frame junctions, or ambiguous translated residues. V3J clonotypes were defined as sequences sharing the same inferred V gene, J gene, and CDR3 amino acid sequence. The percentage overlap between two repertoires was calculated by dividing the number of shared unique clonotypes by the size of the smaller repertoire. RTK rarefaction, the Chao1 estimator, and Recon v2.1 estimates of unobserved clonotypes were used to assess repertoire richness. OLGA was used to compute generation probabilities for all TCRbeta clonotypes that the gDNA method yielded from a handful of donors. The table comes from immuneACCESS by way of TCRdb, which keeps in-frame sequences with V and J called. Part of the clones is missing from these tables; in studies checked, under half for an unresolved V gene and the rest for unknown reasons. V and J calls and clone size are as listed in that table; D and trimming were resolved from the DNA. This sample gives about 2 million clones in total; roughly 94% of them show up just once. Clones ranked in the top ten supply 0.9% to 1.5% of the sample.

The chain was built from TRBV10-3 and TRBJ2-5, with TRBD2 as a weak D call on 7 bases. This sequence originates from a man younger than 35 in good health. Sample: naive CD8+ T cells sorted from blood. The sample's cell subset or site, from its label and the paper: CD45RA+CCR7+. The CDR3 reads as follows: CAISGRDGRGQETQYF. The DNA reads as follows: TGTGCCATCAGTGGAAGGGATGGGAGGGGGCAAGAGACCCAGTACTTC.